This TCR beta chain derives from a study of T cells in Graves' hyperthyroidism and ophthalmopathy. With respect to this clonotype: Its antigen is still unknown.

Overall study results and limits: Ophthalmopathy and stable hyperthyroidism were told apart by a 13 V-J model. A median approximately 6.5 months before onset, the model predicted ophthalmopathy.

RNA transcripts gave rise to amplified TCR beta CDR3 regions. In the first-round RT-PCR of the TCR CDR3, the HTBI primer set was used. One entry per CDR3 protein results from TCRdb running MiXCR on the multiplex PCR reads. Of about 270,000 distinct CDR3 sequences listed, 22% were seen once; the top ten hold around 60%. This CDR3 region has 12 residues. Germline CDR1 and CDR2: DFQATT and SNEGSKA (reference sequence). Trimming took off 6 bases at V and 0 bases at J, with 8 bases between the two ends. The chain combines TRBV20-1 with TRBJ1-1; D is ambiguous. The sequenced sample was blood. The TCR sequence derives from a man younger than 40 with Graves' ophthalmopathy. Here the CDR3 DNA reads TGCAGTGCAACCGTCCTGAACACTGAAGCTTTCTTT. It translates to CSATVLNTEAFF.